This T cell receptor beta chain was identified during a study of T cell clonotyping in hematopoietic cell transplantation. General study results and limits: At the given depth, recipient repertoires were over 95% de novo clonotypes.

TCRdb keeps only in-frame clones here, not all; method: immunoSEQ multiplex PCR. The table has 15,000 to 20,000 clones, 70% to 80% seen once. In this sample, this clone turned up once. The antigen is undetermined. Time point defined: recipient sample about 28 days before transplant, after cytoreduction. The ends were cut back, 2 bases at V and 1 base at J, with 15 bases in the middle. The CDR3 runs 16 residues. CDR1 and CDR2 (germline): MGHRA, YSYEKL. This clonotype originated in a man aged 55 to 70 with acute myeloid leukemia. Some clones in this sample may be carry-over from other donors' samples. The specimen comprised peripheral blood mononuclear cells, sampled before stem cell transplant. The chain links TRBV4-1 to TRBJ2-7; possibly TRBD2 for D (6 bases). In DNA, the CDR3 is TGCGCCAGCAGCCAACAATACTTGGAGGGGTCCTACGAGCAGTACTTC. The encoded protein is CASSQQYLEGSYEQYF.